This paragraph reports one TCR beta chain. Its antigen is not known. This specimen belongs to a study of T cell responses to AZD1222 COVID-19 vaccine. Study results and caveats: Only a handful of AZD1222 recipients, six or seven in all, had baseline seropositivity.

Germline CDR1 reads MGHRA; CDR2 reads YSYEKL. V dropped 3 bases and J dropped 5; count of bases not matched to a gene: 7. This CDR3 has 15 amino acids. TCRdb keeps only in-frame clones here, not all; method: immunoSEQ multiplex PCR. The sample lists some 70,000 clones, about four fifths occurring once. This receptor was identified in an adult in good health. Source: peripheral blood, taken on day 0 of AZD1222 vaccination. The chain has TRBV4-1 and TRBJ1-2, with 9 bases that match TRBD1. The CDR3: CASSQGQGQTYGYTF. CDR3 nucleotides: TGCGCCAGCAGCCAGGGACAGGGACAGACATATGGCTACACCTTC.